The present entry profiles one TCR beta chain with its context. The record originates from a study of blood T cell repertoires in COVID-19. Looking at the study overall: Sources were T cells, B-cell-depleted T cells, or PBMCs; the material itself was cDNA or gDNA.

In the study's own analysis: Amplifying reference gene primers gave estimates of nucleated cell counts. Method: immunoSEQ multiplex PCR; TCRdb's copy keeps in-frame clones and lacks some. V and J calls plus clone size are reproduced from that table; the DNA served to infer D and trimming. Among 150,000 to 200,000 clones listed, around 82% were seen once. Participants' own reports of clinical history determined their cohort assignment. Trimming removed 0 bases at V and 3 bases at J, with 8 bases between. CDR1 and CDR2 from the germline V gene are PRHDT and FYEKMQ (reference sequence). The CDR3 totals 14 residues.

The sequencing input was PBMCs or T cells enriched from blood (not recorded which). The J gene is TRBJ1-2, the V gene TRBV13, with D uncertain. The sequence derives from a man aged 40-55 years who had recovered from COVID-19. CDR3 region: CASSLGSDHYGYTF. The DNA for the CDR3 is TGTGCCAGCAGCTTAGGGTCAGATCACTATGGCTACACCTTC. The variable domain in full, completed from reference TRBV13 and TRBJ1-2, reads AAGVIQSPRHLIKEKRETATLKCYPIPRHDTVYWYQQGPGQDPQFLISFYEKMQSDKGSIPDRFSAQQFSDYHSELNMSSLELGDSALYFCASSLGSDHYGYTFGSGTRLTVV.